The source of this T cell receptor beta chain is a study of blood T cell repertoires in COVID-19. V was pared by 5 bases and J by 8 bases, with 10 bases of the junction left unmatched. This CDR3 region has 16 residues. Germline V gives CDR1 SGHTA, CDR2 FQGNSA. Authors' methods: Estimates of nucleated cell counts were drawn from the amplification of reference gene primers. TCRdb keeps only in-frame clones here, not all; method: immunoSEQ multiplex PCR. That table gives V, J and clone size, and the DNA gave D and trimming. The sample carries 200,000 or so clones, around 86% recorded once. This TCR came from a man aged 25-45 years in a cohort exposed to, infected with or recovered from COVID-19 (not recorded which). The chain carries TRBV7-2 and TRBJ2-3, with 13 bases aligning to TRBD2. The sequenced sample was PBMCs or T cells enriched from blood (not recorded which). The CDR3 DNA follows: TGTGCCAGCAGCCCAGGACTAGCGGGAGAATCAGCTACGCAGTATTTT. It is translated as CASSPGLAGESATQYF. The entire variable domain, with the rest obtained from reference TRBV7-2 and TRBJ2-3, is as follows: GAGVSQSPSNKVTEKGKDVELRCDPISGHTALYWYRQSLGQGLEFLIYFQGNSAPDKSGLPSDRFSAERTGGSVSTLTIQRTQQEDSAVYLCASSPGLAGESATQYFGPGTRLTVL.